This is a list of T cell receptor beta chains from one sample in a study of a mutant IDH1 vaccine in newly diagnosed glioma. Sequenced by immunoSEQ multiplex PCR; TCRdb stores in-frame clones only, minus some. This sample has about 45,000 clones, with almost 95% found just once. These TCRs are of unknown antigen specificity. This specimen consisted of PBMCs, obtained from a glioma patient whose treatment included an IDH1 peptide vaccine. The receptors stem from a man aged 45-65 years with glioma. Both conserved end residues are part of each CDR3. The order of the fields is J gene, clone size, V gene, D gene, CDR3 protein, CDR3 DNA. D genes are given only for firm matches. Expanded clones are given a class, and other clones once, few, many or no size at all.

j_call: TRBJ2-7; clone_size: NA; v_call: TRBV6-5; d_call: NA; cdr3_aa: CASSYSKGEGYEQYF; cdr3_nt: TGTGCCAGCAGTTACTCGAAGGGGGAAGGCTACGAGCAGTACTTC
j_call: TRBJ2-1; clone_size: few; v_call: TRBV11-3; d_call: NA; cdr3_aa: CASSQGAGTIEEQFF; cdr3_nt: TGTGCCAGCAGCCAAGGAGCCGGGACAATCGAGGAGCAGTTCTTC
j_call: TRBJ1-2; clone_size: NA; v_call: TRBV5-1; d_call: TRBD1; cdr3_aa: CASSPRTGQANYGYTF; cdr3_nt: TGCGCCAGCAGCCCCAGGACAGGCCAAGCTAACTATGGCTACACCTTC
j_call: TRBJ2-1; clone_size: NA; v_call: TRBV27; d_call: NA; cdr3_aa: CASSFQVNNEQFF; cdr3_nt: TGTGCCAGCAGTTTCCAGGTAAACAATGAGCAGTTCTTC
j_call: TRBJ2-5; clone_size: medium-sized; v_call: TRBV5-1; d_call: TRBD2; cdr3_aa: CASRYTGTRGETQYF; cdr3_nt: TGCGCCAGCAGATATACCGGGACTAGAGGGGAGACCCAGTACTTC
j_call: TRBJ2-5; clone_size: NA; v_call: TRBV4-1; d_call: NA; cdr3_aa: CASSQELQGRGGETQYF; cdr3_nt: TGCGCCAGCAGCCAAGAGCTACAGGGGAGGGGTGGGGAGACCCAGTACTTC
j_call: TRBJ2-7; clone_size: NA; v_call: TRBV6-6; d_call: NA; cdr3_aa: CASSHRNEQYF; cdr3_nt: TGTGCCAGCAGCCACCGGAACGAGCAGTACTTC
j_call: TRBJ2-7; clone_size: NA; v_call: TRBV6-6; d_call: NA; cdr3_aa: CASSYAEDTSYEQYF; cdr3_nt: TGTGCCAGCAGTTACGCAGAGGACACATCCTACGAGCAGTACTTC
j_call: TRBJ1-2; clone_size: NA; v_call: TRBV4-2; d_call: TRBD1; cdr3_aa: CASSQGTGDGYTF; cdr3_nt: TGTGCCAGCAGCCAAGGGACAGGGGACGGCTACACCTTC
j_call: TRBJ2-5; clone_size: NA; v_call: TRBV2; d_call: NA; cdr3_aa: CASSAASRGTETQYF; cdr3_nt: TGTGCCAGCAGTGCGGCGAGTAGGGGTACCGAGACCCAGTACTTC
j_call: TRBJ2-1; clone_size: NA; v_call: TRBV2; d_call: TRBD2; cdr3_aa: CASSGLAVLVDEQFF; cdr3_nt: TGTGCCAGCAGTGGTCTAGCGGTTTTAGTTGATGAGCAGTTCTTC